This T cell receptor (beta chain) was identified during a study of beta chain features in type 1 diabetes. About the study: All samples yielded some 100,000,000 examined sorted cells.

This clone was seen only a few times. The isolated RNA, all of it, was reverse transcribed, so expressed TCRB transcripts were what got sequenced. Assay: immunoSEQ multiplex PCR; the TCRdb copy retains only in-frame clones and omits some. The sample consists of 860,000 or so clones, 15% to 20% of them appearing once. One heparinised blood draw, averaging roughly 0.12 L, came from each donor. Sequenced: naive CD4+ T cells from blood. The source of this sequence is a young woman in good health.

The CDR3 DNA sequence: TGCGCCAGCAGCTTGGTCGGAGGATACAATGAGCAGTTCTTC. Translation: CASSLVGGYNEQFF. J is TRBJ2-1 and V is TRBV5-1; D possibly corresponds to TRBD2 (5 bases). Trimming stripped 0 bases from V and 4 bases from J, with 8 bases between. Germline V gene sequence: CDR1 SGHRS, CDR2 YFSETQ. The CDR3 runs 14 residues.